A selection of T cell receptor beta chains follows, all from one sample in a study of shared clonotypes between healthy human individuals. Generated by immunoSEQ multiplex PCR, the TCRdb table keeps only in-frame clones and is missing some. Here the sample spans approximately 1.1 million clones, 78% being singletons. The sample taken for sequencing was memory CD4+ T cells from PBMCs. These receptor sequences come from a man between 18 and 35 years old in good health. Some clones in this sample may be carry-over from other donors' samples. The conserved cysteine and the conserved F or W are not part of the CDR3 here.

v_gene,CDR3aa
TRBV9,ASSGQRNYGYT
TRBV13,ASSLLREAYEQY
TRBV19,ASSPQIRVQPQH
TRBV30,AWSNGGSGNTIY
TRBV14,ASSQANEKLF
TRBV15,ATSRAVNYGYT
TRBV5-4,ASSWDGSDRVDEQY
TRBV10-1,ASSEPRGQGSHEQY
TRBV4-3,ASSQGGNSNQPQH
TRBV28,ASSLLGGDTQY
TRBV10-3,AMWGEGRLNYGYT
TRBV5-6,ASEYRGVTYNEQF
TRBV28,ASNPGGASGRNEQF
TRBV28,ASSPPYNEQF
TRBV11-2,ASRSPRESSSYEQY
TRBV27,ASSFRTRVPYEQY
TRBV15,ATSRDGPTRGYEQY
TRBV19,ASSLTIAGELF
TRBV6-5,ASSYSGQGGTYT
TRBV7-8,ASSLFRGLAGLFAQQY
TRBV5-1,ASSFRTGGIIGQPQH
TRBV28,ATTAWTTYEQY
TRBV18,ASSQMTGMNTEAF
TRBV11-2,ASSSDTYEQY
TRBV15,AAGGQGELQPQH
TRBV6-5,ASSYSGTSLNEQF
TRBV7-9,ASSRGQGYSYEQY
TRBV27,ASSSTPQTENYGYT
TRBV4-1,ASSPVPGTGGGEQY
TRBV28,ATFLAGGPPVQY
TRBV5-1,ASSLGLAGGYDTQY
TRBV19,ASTIRVRNYRDTEYNEQF
TRBV28,ASSSAGGGQETQY
TRBV11-2,ASSLDRTPAYGYT
TRBV19,ASWSEGQKAEAF